In this sample, the clone carrying this T cell receptor beta chain turned up once. Its antigen is unidentified. The entry originates in a study of shared clonotypes between healthy human individuals. Study outcomes and limitations: What limited the represented genetic and exposure-history diversity was the small number of donors.

Naive CD8 cells lacked CD45RO, underwent positive selection for CCR7 and left out terminally differentiated effector memory CD45RA+ cells. Assay: immunoSEQ multiplex PCR; the TCRdb copy retains only in-frame clones and omits some. The table records some 2,100,000 clones, approximately 94% of them present only once. This receptor was identified in a man aged 18-30 years in good health. Some clones in this sample may be carry-over from other donors' samples. The sequenced sample consisted of naive CD8+ T cells from PBMCs.

The CDR3 DNA sequence: TGTGCCAGCAGTTTTTCAAGGGATCAGCCCCAGCATTTT. Translating it yields CASSFSRDQPQHF. This chain joins TRBV28 and TRBJ1-5; D call uncertain. The CDR3 sequence is 13 residues long. Germline assignment: CDR1 MDHEN and CDR2 SYDVKM. Trimming took 3 bases from V and 5 from J, leaving 8 bases between them.